One and the same sample provided the 15 T cell receptor beta chains below, sequenced in a study of blood T cells in healthy people across ages. The use of a sample-barcoded 5' primer and a J-beta primer mix characterized a second PCR of about 7 to 12 cycles. TCRdb re-called the 5' RACE reads through MiXCR, storing one row per CDR3 protein. The table has 710,000 or so distinct CDR3 sequences, approximately 21% seen once. Sample: blood. The receptor source for this set is a man aged 65 to 85 in good health.

The CDR3 bases are TGCAGTGCAACACTAGAAGTCGTCCGGAATGAGCAGTTCTTC. Protein product: CSATLEVVRNEQFF. The chain links TRBV20-1 to TRBJ2-1, with D perhaps TRBD2 (5 bases). The V gene's germline CDR1 is DFQATT and CDR2 SNEGSKA (reference sequence). The CDR3 covers 14 residues. Deletions cut 6 bases from V and 7 bases from J, with 19 bases between.

In this sample, this clonotype turned up a few times. This chain uses TRBV12-3 or TRBV12-4 with TRBJ1-4; no clear D gene. Trimming shortened V by 5 bases and J by 5 bases, and 12 bases separated the two germline ends. This CDR3 has 14 amino acids. The CDR3 loop is CASSPDTVNEKLFF. CDR3 in DNA: TGTGCCAGCAGTCCAGACACGGTGAATGAAAAACTGTTTTTT.

This clonotype was seen only a few times. The chain is built from TRBV3-1 and TRBJ2-3, with 8 positions matching TRBD2. Germline V gene data show CDR1 as LGHDT and CDR2 as YNNKEL (reference sequence). CDR3 length: 16 residues. V lost 0 bases to trimming and J lost 4 bases; unmatched junction nucleotides: 6. The CDR3 sequence is CASSQDFGGVADTQYF. Here the CDR3 DNA reads TGTGCCAGCAGCCAAGACTTCGGGGGGGTTGCAGATACGCAGTATTTT.

This clonotype was detected a few times. The J gene is TRBJ1-2, the V gene TRBV18, with unresolved D. In germline, CDR1 is KGHSH, CDR2 LQKENI. V lost 6 bases, J lost 5 bases, and 10 bases lay in between. The CDR3 consists of 12 residues. In DNA, the CDR3 is TGTGCCAGCTCCATAGACGGTTATGGCTACACCTTC. It encodes CASSIDGYGYTF.

This clonotype was observed a handful of times. The V gene is TRBV20-1, the J gene TRBJ2-4; D ambiguous. This CDR3 contains 12 residues. Trimming shortened V by 6 bases and J by 6 bases, and 12 bases separated the two germline ends. Germline V gives CDR1 DFQATT, CDR2 SNEGSKA (reference sequence). The CDR3 sequence is CSAPTGLNIQYF. Written as DNA, the CDR3 is TGCAGTGCACCCACTGGATTAAACATTCAGTACTTC.

The CDR3 nucleotides are TGTGCCAGCAGAGGGGGGACGGTTGAAAAACTGTTTTTT. Protein: CASRGGTVEKLFF. The rearrangement links TRBV6-2 or TRBV6-3 to TRBJ1-4, with D maybe TRBD1 (6 bases). The CDR3 loop spans 13 amino acids. Germline CDR1 reads MNHEY; CDR2 reads SVGEGT. The V end lost 6 bases, the J end lost 7 bases, and 12 bases lay between the germline ends.

This rearrangement joins TRBV6-5 to TRBJ1-6, with D perhaps matching TRBD1 (5 bases). The CDR3 runs to 14 residues. V lost 2 bases, J lost 9 bases, and 11 bases lay in between. The germline gives CDR1 MNHEY, CDR2 SVGAGI. The CDR3 coding sequence is TGTGCCAGCAGTTACCAGGGACCCAGTTCACCCCTCCACTTT. Residues: CASSYQGPSSPLHF.

In its sample, this clonotype was seen a few times. V and J are TRBV4-1 and TRBJ2-3; TRBD2 agrees at 8 bases. The CDR3 is 18 amino acids. With 3 bases clipped from V and 3 bases from J, the junction kept 14 bases outside the gene matches. Germline CDR1 and CDR2: MGHRA and YSYEKL. The CDR3 region is CASSHPPGTGGGTDTQYF. CDR3 in DNA: TGCGCCAGCAGCCATCCACCAGGGACTGGCGGGGGGACAGATACGCAGTATTTT.

This clonotype was seen a handful of times. The chain uses TRBV6-2 or TRBV6-3 and TRBJ1-1; a weak D match, TRBD1 (5 bases). Looked up from germline, CDR1 is MNHEY and CDR2 is SVGEGT. V dropped 1 base and J dropped 6 bases, with 18 bases sitting between them. The CDR3 is 16 amino acids. Here the CDR3 reads CASSYFEPGRGAEAFF. The CDR3 DNA sequence: TGTGCCAGCAGTTACTTTGAACCCGGAAGGGGAGCTGAAGCTTTCTTT.

A few counts support this clonotype. J is TRBJ1-4 and V is TRBV7-2; no clear D gene. CDR1 is SGHTA, CDR2 FQGNSA, per germline. V was clipped by 5 bases and J by 5 bases, with 9 bases between them. The CDR3 spans 13 residues. CDR3 sequence: CASSIETNEKLFF. Here the CDR3 DNA reads TGTGCCAGCAGCATAGAGACGAATGAAAAACTGTTTTTT.

The chain links TRBV18 to TRBJ2-2; 9 bases line up with TRBD2. The CDR3 extends over 17 amino acids. The ends lost 1 base at V and 1 base at J; junction bases unmatched: 4. The germline V gene encodes CDR1 KGHSH and CDR2 LQKENI. The CDR3 reads CASSPRPSGMNTGELFF. CDR3 nucleotides: TGTGCCAGCTCACCACGTCCTAGCGGGATGAACACCGGGGAGCTGTTTTTT.

The V gene is TRBV12-3 or TRBV12-4, the J gene TRBJ2-2; weak D call: TRBD1 (6 bases). Trimming cost V 2 bases and J 1 base, with 8 bases left between them. The CDR3 covers 15 residues. CDR3 nucleotide sequence: TGTGCCAGCAGTTTAAGGACAGTGAACACCGGGGAGCTGTTTTTT. Translating gives CASSLRTVNTGELFF.

This clonotype was counted only a few times. The V and J genes are TRBV5-1 and TRBJ1-2; no reliable D call. The germline gives CDR1 SGHRS, CDR2 YFSETQ. Trimming removed 4 bases from V and 4 bases from J, with 14 bases in between. The CDR3 has 14 amino acids. DNA of the CDR3: TGCGCCAGCAGCCCCCTCACATCAGGCTATGGCTACACCTTC. It specifies CASSPLTSGYGYTF.

Comments on this clonotype: A read error may account for a junction end that differs from germline. This chain connects TRBV29-1 to TRBJ2-1; D might be TRBD1 (6 bases). The CDR3 covers 15 residues. Germline-derived CDR1 and CDR2 are SQVTM and ANQGSEA. The chain's CDR3 is CSVEGHKNRRNGQFF. CDR3 bases: TGCAGCGTTGAGGGACACAAAAATAGACGCAATGGGCAGTTCTTC.

There are a few counts of this clonotype. Mismatch with germline at one junction end may stem from a read error. The chain employs TRBV4-1 and TRBJ2-5; D is uncertain. The J call may be in error: the DNA end matches TRBJ2-7 better. This CDR3 has 15 residues. Germline loops: CDR1 MGHRA, CDR2 YSYEKL. The CDR3 here is CAGSQDLVQLYEQYF. The CDR3, as DNA: TGCGCCGGCAGCCAAGATCTAGTACAGCTCTACGAGCAGTACTTC.